A single TCR beta chain is shown here with its context. Its cognate antigen is unknown. Trimming shortened V by 1 base and J by 6 bases, and 17 bases separated the two germline ends. The germline V gene has CDR1 SGHRS and CDR2 YFSETQ. The CDR3 sequence is 16 residues long. The data are from a study of cytomegalovirus exposure and HLA in healthy donors. Whole-study results and caveats: Cytomegalovirus association was assigned to some 160 TCR beta chains.

Data came from immunoSEQ multiplex PCR; TCRdb stores just in-frame clones and leaves some out. The sample includes over 110,000 clones, about 88% of them seen just once. The clonotype comes from a man younger than 35 in good health and CMV-seropositive. This sequence joins TRBV5-1 and TRBJ2-1; D might be TRBD1 (7 bases). Sequencing used PBMCs. The CDR3: CASSLFGTVGGNEQFF. The CDR3 DNA is TGCGCCAGCAGCTTGTTTGGGACAGTGGGGGGCAATGAGCAGTTCTTC.